This TCR beta chain emerged from a study of response to subunit inactivated influenza vaccine. TCRdb independently ran MiXCR on the RT-PCR reads; one entry per CDR3 protein. The sample consists of about 570,000 distinct CDR3 sequences, over 9% of them appearing once. With 10 bases clipped from V and 4 bases from J, the junction kept 13 bases outside the gene matches. Germline V gene data show CDR1 as MNHNS and CDR2 as SASEGT. The CDR3 consists of 15 residues. This clonotype was detected only a few times. Separately, the same data were catalogued under a study of T cells expressing NK-cell markers. From that paper: Template switching by 5'RACE with UMIs generated the TCR beta cDNA.

The source material was PBMCs from blood, sampled on the day of vaccination. The genes are TRBV6-1 and TRBJ2-7; 10 bases agree with TRBD2. This TCR was sampled from a man aged 45-60 years who received an inactivated influenza vaccine. The CDR3 nucleotides read TGTGCCACCTATTCGAAGCTAGCGGGAGATTACGAGCAGTACTTC. This encodes CATYSKLAGDYEQYF.